Listed below are T cell receptor beta chains from one sample, sequenced in a study of T cells after yellow fever vaccination. MiXCR was run by TCRdb on the 5' RACE reads, yielding one entry per CDR3 protein. The table shows 450,000 to 550,000 distinct CDR3 sequences, with 15% to 20% occurring only once. The specimen was PBMCs, collected 15 days after the yellow fever booster vaccination. The receptors come from a young man who received the YFV17D yellow fever vaccine. Both conserved end residues are part of each CDR3. D genes are given only for firm matches. For some rows the clone size is stated as once, few or many, or as a class when expanded; others skip it.

J	size	V	D	DNA	CDR3
TRBJ2-1	few	TRBV14	-	TGTGCCAGCAGCCAAGCGGGAGATCGGTTCTTC	CASSQAGDRFF
TRBJ1-5	few	TRBV24-1	-	TGTGCCACCAGTGATGCGGGTCTGCCCCAGCATTTT	CATSDAGLPQHF
TRBJ1-5	few	TRBV4-3	-	TGCGCCAGCAGCCAAGAATGGGGGGTTAATCAGCCCCAGCATTTT	CASSQEWGVNQPQHF
TRBJ2-7	-	TRBV12-3/TRBV12-4	-	TGTGCCAGCAGTTTAGGGTACAGGGTCGAGCAGTACTTC	CASSLGYRVEQYF
TRBJ1-5	-	TRBV6-5	-	TGTGCCAGCAGTTTGGCGACAGGAACCCATCAGCCCCAGCATTTT	CASSLATGTHQPQHF
TRBJ2-3	-	TRBV20-1	-	TGCAGTGCAACGGACTACTCGCGCACAGATACGCAGTATTTT	CSATDYSRTDTQYF
TRBJ2-3	-	TRBV15	-	TGTGCCACCAGCAGAGACGTGTTAGATACGCAGTATTTT	CATSRDVLDTQYF
TRBJ2-1	-	TRBV18	-	TGTGCCAGCTCACCAAAAGGCCAGGCGAGTGAGCAGTTCTTC	CASSPKGQASEQFF
TRBJ2-3	few	TRBV5-4	-	TGTGCCAGCAGCGCGTTTGCGCCTAGCACAGATACGCAGTATTTT	CASSAFAPSTDTQYF
TRBJ2-5	-	TRBV20-1	TRBD1	TGCAGTGCTCCCCCCGGGACAGGGGGTCAGGAGACCCAGTACTTC	CSAPPGTGGQETQYF
TRBJ2-3	few	TRBV7-6	-	TGTGCCAGCAGCTTAAGGCCTAGCGGCACAGATACGCAGTATTTT	CASSLRPSGTDTQYF
TRBJ2-1	few	TRBV19	TRBD2	TGTGCCAGTAGAAGGGCTAGCGGGTGGTATGAGCAGTTCTTC	CASRRASGWYEQFF
TRBJ2-1	-	TRBV10-3	TRBD1	TGTGCCATCAAAGGTGGACAGGGAGGTTTCAATGAGCAGTTCTTC	CAIKGGQGGFNEQFF
TRBJ2-5	-	TRBV6-5	-	TGTGCCAGCAGTTACACAACGACAGGCCGCCAAGAGACCCAGTACTTC	CASSYTTTGRQETQYF
TRBJ2-3	-	TRBV12-3/TRBV12-4	TRBD2	TGTGCCAGCAGTCCCAACGGGGGGTATACGCAGTATTTT	CASSPNGGYTQYF
TRBJ2-7	-	TRBV20-1	TRBD2	TGCAGTGCTGCCCCGGCGGGAGGCCTCTACGAGCAGTACTTC	CSAAPAGGLYEQYF
TRBJ2-4	-	TRBV27	TRBD1	TGTGCCAGCAGTACGACCGGGACAGGGCTGTACTTC	CASSTTGTGLYF
TRBJ2-3	-	TRBV20-1	-	TGCAGTGCTATGCCTCCCCAACGGGCAGATACGCAGTATTTT	CSAMPPQRADTQYF
TRBJ2-3	-	TRBV5-4	TRBD1	TGTGCCAGCAGCCCCGCCGGGACAGGGGTTTCAGATACGCAGTATTTT	CASSPAGTGVSDTQYF
TRBJ2-7	few	TRBV9	-	TGTGCCAGCAGCGTAGGTCCAGAATCCTACGAGCAGTACTTC	CASSVGPESYEQYF
TRBJ2-7	-	TRBV11-3	TRBD2	TGTGCCAGCAGCTCACGGGGGGGCACGAGCGAGCAGTACTTC	CASSSRGGTSEQYF
TRBJ1-3	few	TRBV7-9	-	TGTGCCAGCAGCTTGCGGGGCACCACTACCTCTGGAAACACCATATATTTT	CASSLRGTTTSGNTIYF
TRBJ2-1	-	TRBV9	-	TGTGCCAGCAGCGTAGCGGAGGGCTCCTACAATGAGCAGTTCTTC	CASSVAEGSYNEQFF
TRBJ2-1	few	TRBV7-9	-	TGTGCCAGCAGCTTAGACGCAGGGCGCAATGAGCAGTTCTTC	CASSLDAGRNEQFF
TRBJ2-4	few	TRBV7-2	-	TGTGCCAGCAGCTTAGCAGATGTTGTTGGAACCGGGGGGTACTTC	CASSLADVVGTGGYF
TRBJ2-1	few	TRBV9	TRBD2	TGTGCCAGCAGCCTTACTAGCGGGAGGACTCCCGAGCAGTTCTTC	CASSLTSGRTPEQFF
TRBJ2-2	-	TRBV20-1	-	TGCAGTGCTAGAAGTTTTCGTGAGAACACCGGGGAGCTGTTTTTT	CSARSFRENTGELFF
TRBJ1-1	-	TRBV12-3/TRBV12-4	TRBD1	TGTGCCAGCACCTTCGGGGACAGGGGGTCTGAAGCTTTCTTT	CASTFGDRGSEAFF
TRBJ1-2	few	TRBV28	TRBD1	TGTGCCAGCAGTTTGGGACAGGGACGGGGCTACACCTTC	CASSLGQGRGYTF
TRBJ2-4	-	TRBV7-2	TRBD2	TGTGCCAGCAGCTTAGCCGCCGGGACTAGCGGGATTTGGTACTTC	CASSLAAGTSGIWYF
TRBJ1-6	-	TRBV10-3	-	TGTGCCATCAACCCCCAGGGGCTTAATTCACCCCTCCACTTT	CAINPQGLNSPLHF
TRBJ2-3	few	TRBV12-3/TRBV12-4	-	TGTGCCAGCAGAAACAGGAACACAGATACGCAGTATTTT	CASRNRNTDTQYF
TRBJ2-1	few	TRBV20-1	TRBD1	TGCAGTGCTAGCGCGGTTTTCCAACAGGGGTTTACTACAAATGAGCAGTTCTTC	CSASAVFQQGFTTNEQFF
TRBJ1-3	few	TRBV6-5	-	TGTGCCAGCAGTTTAGATAGTAGAAACACCATATATTTT	CASSLDSRNTIYF
TRBJ2-6	once	TRBV5-1	-	TGCGCCAGCAGCCCGGCGGCTACTGGGGCCAACGTCCTGACTTTC	CASSPAATGANVLTF
TRBJ2-5	-	TRBV7-2	TRBD2	TGTGCCAGCAGCTCGATAGCGGGAGCCGTAGAGACCCAGTACTTC	CASSSIAGAVETQYF